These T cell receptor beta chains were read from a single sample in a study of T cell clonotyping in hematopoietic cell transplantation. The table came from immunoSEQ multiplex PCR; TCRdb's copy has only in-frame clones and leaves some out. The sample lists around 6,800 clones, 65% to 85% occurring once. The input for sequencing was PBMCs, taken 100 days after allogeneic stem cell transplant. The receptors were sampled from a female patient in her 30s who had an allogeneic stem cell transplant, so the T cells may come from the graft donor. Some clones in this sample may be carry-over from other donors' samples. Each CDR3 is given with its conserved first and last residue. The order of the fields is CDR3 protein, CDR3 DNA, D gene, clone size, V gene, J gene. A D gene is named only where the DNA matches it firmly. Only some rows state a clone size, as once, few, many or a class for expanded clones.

CDR3: CAIRQGEDTEAFF; DNA: TGTGCCATCAGACAGGGGGAGGACACTGAAGCTTTCTTT; D: TRBD1; size: NA; V: TRBV10-3; J: TRBJ1-1
CDR3: CASSLNGLSNTIYF; DNA: TGTGCCAGCAGCTTAAACGGGCTCTCCAACACCATATATTTT; D: NA; size: NA; V: TRBV7-2; J: TRBJ1-3
CDR3: CASAPFVEGSPLHF; DNA: TGTGCTAGTGCCCCATTCGTAGAGGGTTCACCCCTCCACTTT; D: NA; size: NA; V: TRBV12-5; J: TRBJ1-6
CDR3: CASSHGGDEQYF; DNA: TGTGCCAGCAGCCACGGGGGTGACGAGCAGTACTTC; D: NA; size: few; V: TRBV28; J: TRBJ2-7
CDR3: CASSYGGGNTEAFF; DNA: TGTGCCAGCAGTTACGGGGGTGGGAACACTGAAGCTTTCTTT; D: NA; size: NA; V: TRBV6-6; J: TRBJ1-1
CDR3: CASSRVGRGYNEQFF; DNA: TGTGCCAGCAGTAGGGTAGGGCGGGGGTACAATGAGCAGTTCTTC; D: TRBD2; size: NA; V: TRBV11-3; J: TRBJ2-1
CDR3: CASSVEEGNGYTF; DNA: TGTGCCAGCAGCGTAGAAGAGGGGAACGGCTACACCTTC; D: NA; size: few; V: TRBV9; J: TRBJ1-2
CDR3: CASSAGLNLRDGYTF; DNA: TGTGCCAGCAGTGCGGGGCTGAATCTCAGGGACGGCTACACCTTC; D: NA; size: NA; V: TRBV9; J: TRBJ1-2
CDR3: CASSRNLVSNQPQHF; DNA: TGTGCCAGCAGTCGAAATTTGGTCAGCAATCAGCCCCAGCATTTT; D: NA; size: once; V: TRBV2; J: TRBJ1-5
CDR3: CATAGGENNYGYTF; DNA: TGTGCCACCGCTGGGGGAGAAAATAACTATGGCTACACCTTC; D: NA; size: NA; V: TRBV15; J: TRBJ1-2
CDR3: CASSVGPNTEAFF; DNA: TGTGCCAGCAGCGTCGGCCCGAACACTGAAGCTTTCTTT; D: NA; size: NA; V: TRBV9; J: TRBJ1-1
CDR3: CASTRQGATGELFF; DNA: TGTGCCAGCACAAGACAGGGGGCGACCGGGGAGCTGTTTTTT; D: TRBD1; size: few; V: TRBV2; J: TRBJ2-2
CDR3: CASGLRLAGQTDTQYF; DNA: TGTGCTAGTGGGCTTAGACTAGCGGGGCAGACAGATACGCAGTATTTT; D: TRBD2; size: NA; V: TRBV12-5; J: TRBJ2-3
CDR3: CASSLAGGPASTQYF; DNA: TGTGCCAGCAGTTTAGCGGGGGGCCCGGCCTCTACGCAGTATTTT; D: TRBD2; size: few; V: TRBV7-2; J: TRBJ2-3
CDR3: CASSELAGPTDTQYF; DNA: TGTGCCAGCAGTGAATTGGCGGGACCCACAGATACGCAGTATTTT; D: NA; size: NA; V: TRBV2; J: TRBJ2-3
CDR3: CASSSPGQPYDGYTF; DNA: TGCGCCAGCAGCTCGCCGGGACAACCTTATGATGGCTACACCTTC; D: NA; size: NA; V: TRBV5-1; J: TRBJ1-2
CDR3: CASSVAGGPYNEQFF; DNA: TGTGCCAGCAGCGTAGCCGGGGGCCCGTACAATGAGCAGTTCTTC; D: NA; size: NA; V: TRBV9; J: TRBJ2-1
CDR3: CASSALGGGEAFF; DNA: TGTGCCAGCAGTGCCCTGGGGGGGGGTGAAGCTTTCTTT; D: NA; size: NA; V: TRBV27; J: TRBJ1-1
CDR3: CATSREARGRYNEQFF; DNA: TGTGCCACCAGCAGAGAAGCTAGGGGCCGATACAATGAGCAGTTCTTC; D: NA; size: NA; V: TRBV15; J: TRBJ2-1
CDR3: CASSVGQGQETQYF; DNA: TGTGCCAGCAGCGTCGGACAGGGCCAAGAGACCCAGTACTTC; D: TRBD1; size: NA; V: TRBV9; J: TRBJ2-5
CDR3: CASSLGLEQYF; DNA: TGTGCCAGCAGCTTAGGCCTAGAGCAGTACTTC; D: NA; size: once; V: TRBV7-8; J: TRBJ2-7
CDR3: CASSVGGAAEKLFF; DNA: TGTGCCAGCAGCGTGGGCGGGGCGGCTGAAAAACTGTTTTTT; D: NA; size: NA; V: TRBV9; J: TRBJ1-4
CDR3: CASSPLLSFRGGGEQYF; DNA: TGTGCCAGCTCACCACTCCTTTCGTTCCGGGGGGGTGGGGAGCAGTACTTC; D: TRBD2; size: NA; V: TRBV18; J: TRBJ2-7
CDR3: CASSVGGAEREKLFF; DNA: TGTGCCAGCAGTGTCGGCGGGGCAGAGCGAGAAAAACTGTTTTTT; D: NA; size: large; V: TRBV6-1; J: TRBJ1-4
CDR3: CASSQAGTGGFQETQYF; DNA: TGCGCCAGCAGCCAAGCGGGAACGGGGGGGTTCCAAGAGACCCAGTACTTC; D: TRBD2; size: NA; V: TRBV4-3; J: TRBJ2-5
CDR3: CAWSVGTGIVDTQYF; DNA: TGTGCCTGGAGTGTAGGGACAGGTATTGTTGATACGCAGTATTTT; D: TRBD1; size: NA; V: TRBV30; J: TRBJ2-3
CDR3: CASRVAAAYNEQFF; DNA: TGTGCCAGCAGGGTAGCGGCGGCGTACAATGAGCAGTTCTTC; D: NA; size: few; V: TRBV6-5; J: TRBJ2-1
CDR3: CASSLSGGTGGGYTF; DNA: TGTGCCAGCAGCCTCTCAGGGGGCACAGGCGGTGGCTACACCTTC; D: TRBD1; size: NA; V: TRBV14; J: TRBJ1-2
CDR3: CASSPQTKAYEQYF; DNA: TGTGCCAGCAGTCCCCAGACTAAGGCCTACGAGCAGTACTTC; D: NA; size: NA; V: TRBV6-6; J: TRBJ2-7